The TCR beta chain described here comes from a study of TIL therapy for anti-PD-1-resistant metastatic lung cancer. Background on the study: Median tumor PD-L1 proportion score was roughly 5.8%. Tumors carried a median about 1.5 non-synonymous mutations per megabase.

Time point here: pre-treatment sample, taken before nivolumab and TIL therapy. Pleural nodules or supraclavicular lymph nodes made up most of the excised metastases sampled. Adults with stage 4 NSCLC were enrolled in a phase I trial. Sequencing used immunoSEQ v3. Sequencing depth was approximately 2 million read pairs for survey level, about 5-6 million for deep. The data were produced by immunoSEQ multiplex PCR, yet TCRdb's version contains in-frame clones alone and is incomplete. Seen here are about 100,000 clones, 55% to 75% observed once, and the top ten hold about a tenth. This clone showed up just a few times. This sequence was found in a person aged 30 to 80 with non-small cell lung cancer. The sample was tumor tissue, taken at baseline.

CDR3 sequence: CAWSYGPETQYF. The CDR3 DNA reads TGTGCCTGGAGTTACGGTCCGGAGACCCAGTACTTC. V and J are TRBV30 and TRBJ2-5; no clear D. The CDR3 has 12 amino acids. Trimming shortened V by 2 bases and J by 5 bases, and 9 bases separated the two germline ends. Germline CDR1 and CDR2: GTSNPN and SVGIG (reference sequence).